The T cell receptor (beta chain) described here comes from a study of T cell repertoires in cytomegalovirus infection. Study information: It can be stated that public TCR beta signatures indicated CMV infection as well as a matching HLA type.

There are many counts of this clonotype. Its antigen is currently unknown. MiXCR, applied by TCRdb to the reads, yields one record per CDR3 protein. The sample records approximately 250,000 distinct CDR3 sequences, less than 9.5% being singletons. The CDR3 consists of 16 residues. V lost 0 bases and J lost 2; bases outside the gene matches: 6. Germline CDR1 reads SGHTA; CDR2 reads FQGNSA. Study-level points and caveats: HLA-C-restricted, CMV-specific TCR beta clonotypes were dominant ex vivo. Pooled public TCR beta family frequency picked out CMV carriers with the relevant HLA.

This receptor was taken from a human donor in good health (CMV status not recorded). Some clones in this sample may be carry-over from other donors' samples. Sequenced material: PBMCs. This chain connects TRBV7-2 to TRBJ1-2, with 7 bases fitting TRBD1. CDR3 bases: TGTGCCAGCAGCTTAGCGTCCGGACAGGTGAACTATGGCTACACCTTC. The encoded protein is CASSLASGQVNYGYTF.